Here is one T cell receptor (beta chain) with its context. What it binds is not known. This sample stems from a study of cytomegalovirus exposure and HLA in healthy donors. The CDR3 extends over 16 amino acids. The V gene lost 4 bases and the J gene lost 4 bases, with 18 bases spanning the gap. The germline CDR1 and CDR2 sequences are SGDLS and YYNGEE. Study-wide results and caveats: Using the classifier, cytomegalovirus status was reportedly diagnosed with high specificity and sensitivity. The study recorded 160 or so TCR beta chains that were cytomegalovirus-associated. Subsequent analysis showed first-cohort TCR clusters tending to co-occur in over a hundred validation repertoires. The study found most TCR sequences rare, yet found some public TCRs in many donors.

Clones were read by immunoSEQ multiplex PCR, and TCRdb kept only the in-frame ones, dropping some. The sample lists about 280,000 clones; more than 75% were seen once. This clonotype was sampled from a woman between 18 and 29 years old in good health and CMV-seronegative. Sequenced sample: PBMCs. V is TRBV9 and J is TRBJ1-5, with a possible D match to TRBD1 (6 bases). CDR3 in amino acids: CASSPRPRRGNQPQHF. The CDR3 region has the DNA TGTGCCAGCAGCCCGCGACCCCGCAGGGGTAATCAGCCCCAGCATTTT.